These T cell receptor beta chains were read from a single sample in a study of T cells in Graves' hyperthyroidism and ophthalmopathy. A single record per CDR3 protein comes from TCRdb applying MiXCR to the multiplex PCR reads. The sample carries more than 500,000 distinct CDR3 sequences, 14% to 15% recorded once. Sequencing input: blood. The receptors shown here come from a woman in her 40s with Graves' ophthalmopathy. Both conserved end residues are part of each CDR3. A D gene is named only where the DNA matches it firmly. Size values are once, few and many counts, or a class for expanded clones, and some rows have none.

>TRBJ2-5|-|TRBV2|13|-
TGTGCCAGCAGTCCGAAGGACCCCTCGACCCAGTACTTC
CASSPKDPSTQYF
>TRBJ1-5|few|TRBV28|14|TRBD1
TGTGCCAGCAGAACAGGGGGAAACTATCAGCCCCAGCATTTT
CASRTGGNYQPQHF
>TRBJ2-7|many|TRBV28|14|-
TGTGCCAGCAGTTTAGAGTGGATGGGCGGCGAGCAGTACTTC
CASSLEWMGGEQYF
>TRBJ1-1|many|TRBV19|12|-
TGTGCCAGTAGTACCCTTGGCTCTGAAGCTTTCTTT
CASSTLGSEAFF
>TRBJ2-3|-|TRBV11-1|16|-
TGTGCCAGCAGACCCGCGGAGGGTGGGGTTGCAGATACGCAGTATTTT
CASRPAEGGVADTQYF
>TRBJ2-2|many|TRBV6-1|13|-
TGTGCCAGAACTTCAGGGAGGCCCGGGGAGCTGTTTTTT
CARTSGRPGELFF
>TRBJ2-1|few|TRBV6-1|16|-
TGTGCCAGCACTCTCAAGCCGGGGAGCTCCTACAATGAGCAGTTCTTC
CASTLKPGSSYNEQFF
>TRBJ2-2|many|TRBV6-5|14|-
TGTGCCAGCAGTTGGGGTAGGGACACCGGGGAGCTGTTTTTT
CASSWGRDTGELFF
>TRBJ1-1|many|TRBV12-3/TRBV12-4|13|TRBD1
TGTGCCAGCAGGGGACAGATGAACACTGAAGCTTTCTTT
CASRGQMNTEAFF
>TRBJ2-2|-|TRBV5-1|17|-
TGCGCCAGCAGCTTGGGGACGGGGCCGGTCCACACCGGGGAGCTGTTTTTT
CASSLGTGPVHTGELFF
>TRBJ2-5|many|TRBV24-1|14|-
TGTGCCACCAGTGATTCGGCCATACGAGAGACCCAGTACTTC
CATSDSAIRETQYF
>TRBJ2-7|many|TRBV19|15|TRBD2
TGTGCCAGTAGTGCCGCTAGCGGGCTTTACTACGAGCAGTACTTC
CASSAASGLYYEQYF
>TRBJ2-7|-|TRBV3-1|14|-
TGTGCCAGCAGCCAATTCGGGGAAAACTACGAGCAGTACTTC
CASSQFGENYEQYF
>TRBJ1-1|many|TRBV20-1|15|-
TGCAGTGCCAAACTGATAGTGCAGGGGCTCACTGAAGCTTTCTTT
CSAKLIVQGLTEAFF
>TRBJ1-2|many|TRBV7-9|13|TRBD1
TGTGCCAGCAGCGGACAGGACGACTATGGCTACACCTTC
CASSGQDDYGYTF
>TRBJ1-1|many|TRBV20-1|13|-
TGCAGTGCCCGAACAGGCATGAACACTGAAGCTTTCTTT
CSARTGMNTEAFF
>TRBJ1-1|many|TRBV28|13|-
TGTGCCAGCGTCGGACAGTTTAACACTGAAGCTTTCTTT
CASVGQFNTEAFF
>TRBJ1-2|-|TRBV12-3/TRBV12-4|17|-
TGTGCCAGCACCCTACTCAATACAGGGATCCTTCGCTATGGCTACACCTTC
CASTLLNTGILRYGYTF
>TRBJ2-2|many|TRBV14|16|TRBD1
TGTGCCAGCAGCCTCTTCGGACAGGGAAACACCGGGGAGCTGTTTTTT
CASSLFGQGNTGELFF
>TRBJ1-1|many|TRBV7-9|12|-
TGTGCCAGCAGCCTCGACCTCCTTGAAGCTTTCTTT
CASSLDLLEAFF
>TRBJ2-7|-|TRBV12-3/TRBV12-4|14|-
TGTGCCAGCAGATTTGGAGGGGGCTCGGACGAGCAGTACTTC
CASRFGGGSDEQYF
>TRBJ1-1|many|TRBV19|15|-
TGTGCCAGTAGTATAGTGGGTTCGAGGAACACTGAAGCTTTCTTT
CASSIVGSRNTEAFF
>TRBJ2-2|many|TRBV7-2|15|-
TGTGCCAGCAGCTTAGCCCCAGGGATGGCCGGGGAGCTGTTTTTT
CASSLAPGMAGELFF
>TRBJ2-5|many|TRBV7-9|15|-
TGTGCCAGCAGCCGACGGGGAGACCACAGGGAGACCCAGTACTTC
CASSRRGDHRETQYF
>TRBJ2-7|many|TRBV7-2|14|-
TGTGCCAGCAGCTTACCCCCGAAAAGCTACGAGCAGTACTTC
CASSLPPKSYEQYF
>TRBJ2-7|-|TRBV12-3/TRBV12-4|15|-
TGTGCCAGCAGGGACACAGGAAGGGGCTCCTACGAGCAGTACTTC
CASRDTGRGSYEQYF
>TRBJ1-1|-|TRBV11-2|15|-
TGTGCCAGCAGCTTAGAAGGTACCTGGAGGACTGAAGCTTTCTTT
CASSLEGTWRTEAFF
>TRBJ2-3|few|TRBV9|14|-
TGTGCCAGCAGCCCCGGACATAGCACAGATACGCAGTATTTT
CASSPGHSTDTQYF
>TRBJ1-1|many|TRBV28|14|-
TGTGCCAGCAGTTTCCCGGTCATGAACACTGAAGCTTTCTTT
CASSFPVMNTEAFF
>TRBJ2-4|many|TRBV7-3|17|-
TGTGCCAGCAGCTTAAGAGGGGACGGTAAAACCAAAAACATTCAGTACTTC
CASSLRGDGKTKNIQYF
>TRBJ2-2|-|TRBV11-2|17|TRBD2
TGTGCCAGCACTCCCTTGTCGGCTAGCGGGAGAGGCGGGGAGCTGTTTTTT
CASTPLSASGRGGELFF
>TRBJ1-1|-|TRBV2|14|-
TGTGCCAGCAGTGAAGCGGGCCGAGGGGCTGAAGCTTTCTTT
CASSEAGRGAEAFF
>TRBJ2-7|-|TRBV30|14|-
TGTGCCTGGGCCCGGGACACCAACTCCTACGAGCAGTACTTC
CAWARDTNSYEQYF
>TRBJ2-7|many|TRBV4-2|15|TRBD2
TGTGCCAGCAGCCAAGACCCCAGCGGGAAACTTGAGCAGTACTTC
CASSQDPSGKLEQYF
>TRBJ2-7|few|TRBV5-1|12|TRBD2
TGCGCCAGCAGCTTGCGGGAGGGCGAGCAGTACTTC
CASSLREGEQYF
>TRBJ2-5|-|TRBV3-1|17|TRBD2
TGTGCCAGCAGCCAGCACGTTAGCGGGGGGATTGGAGAGACCCAGTACTTC
CASSQHVSGGIGETQYF
>TRBJ2-3|-|TRBV12-3/TRBV12-4|15|-
TGTGCCAGCAGTTTGACCGGGACCCCACCGGATACGCAGTATTTT
CASSLTGTPPDTQYF